What follows is one T cell receptor (beta chain) and its context. Its antigen is as yet unknown. Two oligonucleotides, mixed equimolar, formed the beta constant-region primer covering TRBC1 and TRBC2. The ligated cDNA underwent four PCR rounds using SP2 and nested alpha and beta constant-region primers. One entry per CDR3 protein results from TCRdb running MiXCR on the UMI-ligation and nested PCR reads. Altogether about 120,000 distinct CDR3 sequences are present, around 35% being singletons, with the ten largest covering approximately 0.9%. This CDR3 is built from 14 residues. V was clipped by 1 base and J by 4 bases, with 10 bases between them. The germline V gene encodes CDR1 MNHNS and CDR2 SASEGT. This sample stems from a study of naive and memory T cell subsets. From the second PCR step, alpha and beta chains were amplified apart. Study-wide points: Expression changes during T cell differentiation may affect RNA-based TCR counts. Between naive and memory subsets, TCR abundance power law exponents differed.

This chain uses TRBV6-1 with TRBJ1-1, with D perhaps matching TRBD1 (6 bases). The clonotype originates from a human donor in good health. What was sequenced was central memory CD4+ T cells from blood. The CDR3 DNA follows: TGTGCCAGCAGTGAAGGACACAGGGTCACTGAAGCTTTCTTT. It yields the protein CASSEGHRVTEAFF.